A selection of T cell receptor beta chains follows, all from one sample in a study of cytotoxic CD8 clonotypes in ibrutinib-treated CLL. Here immunoSEQ multiplex PCR was the method, and the copy in TCRdb shows in-frame clones only, minus some. The profile shows 250,000 to 350,000 clones, approximately 76% of them singletons. The sequences come from PBMCs, collected at disease progression, from a patient treated with ibrutinib. The receptors stem from a human donor with chronic lymphocytic leukemia. Both conserved end residues are part of each CDR3. The D gene is left open where the match is weak. Only some rows state a clone size, as once, few, many or a class for expanded clones.

NA TRBJ2-5 NA TRBV9 TGTGCCAGCAGCGTAGGGGTTAGTCAAGAGACCCAGTACTTC CASSVGVSQETQYF
NA TRBJ2-3 TRBD1 TRBV7-6 TGTGCCAGCAGCTTGAGGACAGGGACCACAGATACGCAGTATTTT CASSLRTGTTDTQYF
NA TRBJ2-7 TRBD1 TRBV29-1 TGCAGCGTTGCAGGCCCGGCAGGGGGCTACGAGCAGTACTTC CSVAGPAGGYEQYF
NA TRBJ1-2 NA TRBV6-5 TGTGCCAGCAGTAATCAACAGGCTTCGAATGGCTACACCTTC CASSNQQASNGYTF
NA TRBJ1-3 NA TRBV2 TGTGCCAGCAGTTGGGGCATAAGGGGAAACACCATATATTTT CASSWGIRGNTIYF
NA TRBJ2-1 NA TRBV13 TGTGCCAGCAGCCTGGGGAGCTCCTACAATGAGCAGTTCTTC CASSLGSSYNEQFF
few TRBJ1-3 TRBD1 TRBV18 TGTGCCAGCTCGACAGGGGCCTCCTCTGGAAACACCATATATTTT CASSTGASSGNTIYF
NA TRBJ1-1 TRBD1 TRBV10-3 TGTGCCATCAGTGAGTATCCAGGGGGCGGTGACACTGAAGCTTTCTTT CAISEYPGGGDTEAFF
NA TRBJ2-1 NA TRBV11-2 TGTGCCAGCAGCTTAGCGGGGGTAACCAATGAGCAGTTCTTC CASSLAGVTNEQFF
NA TRBJ1-5 NA TRBV7-3 TGTGCCAGCAGCTTAGTGGGAAATAGCAATCAGCCCCAGCATTTT CASSLVGNSNQPQHF
NA TRBJ1-5 TRBD1 TRBV28 TGTGCCACCTACAGGGGTTCTCAGCCCCAGCATTTT CATYRGSQPQHF
NA TRBJ2-7 NA TRBV25-1 TGTGCCAGCAGTACCCTCCGAGACGGATACTCCTACGAGCAGTACTTC CASSTLRDGYSYEQYF
NA TRBJ2-2 TRBD2 TRBV7-9 TGTGCCAGTACGCTTGGACTAGATCTGACCGGGGAGCTGTTTTTT CASTLGLDLTGELFF
NA TRBJ1-4 NA TRBV5-5 TGTGCCAGCAGCCCACTGGCGCAGGATGAAAAACTGTTTTTT CASSPLAQDEKLFF
NA TRBJ2-2 NA TRBV19 TGTGCCAGTAGAAGGGGTTGGCTAGCCGCCGCAGGGGAGCTGTTTTTT CASRRGWLAAAGELFF
NA TRBJ2-1 NA TRBV5-6 TGTGCCAGCAGCGACGTCACCCACGCGGAGCAGTTCTTC CASSDVTHAEQFF
NA TRBJ2-2 TRBD1 TRBV14 TGTGCCAGAAGAAGGGACAGGGGGCAATCCCCCGGGGAGCTGTTTTTT CARRRDRGQSPGELFF
NA TRBJ2-2 TRBD1 TRBV7-9 TGTGCCAGCAGCTTAGGGGGACAGCTCTCGGCCGGGGAGCTGTTTTTT CASSLGGQLSAGELFF
once TRBJ2-2 TRBD1 TRBV6-4 TGTGCCAGCAGTGTAGAGGGGGCTAACGGGGAGCTGTTTTTT CASSVEGANGELFF
NA TRBJ2-7 NA TRBV10-1 TGCGCCAGCAGTGAGATGGCTAGCTGGGGGTCCTACGAGCAGTACTTC CASSEMASWGSYEQYF
NA TRBJ2-4 NA TRBV19 TGTGCCAGTAGTATAGGCAGGGAAGGGAACATTCAGTACTTC CASSIGREGNIQYF
NA TRBJ1-5 NA TRBV15 TGTGCCACCAGCAGAGACGGGGGTTGGGGTGGCAATCAGCCCCAGCATTTT CATSRDGGWGGNQPQHF
NA TRBJ2-3 NA TRBV2 TGTGCCAGCAGTGGACTGGCAACAGATACGCAGTATTTT CASSGLATDTQYF
NA TRBJ2-3 TRBD2 TRBV4-1 TGCGCCAGCAGCCTGAGAGGACTAGCGGGAGAAATTGGAACAGATACGCAGTATTTT CASSLRGLAGEIGTDTQYF
NA TRBJ2-3 TRBD2 TRBV2 TGTGCCAGTGGACTAGCGGGGGGCTCAGATACGCAGTATTTT CASGLAGGSDTQYF
NA TRBJ2-7 TRBD2 TRBV14 TGTGCCAGCAGCATCCAAGCGGGGGGGGACTACGAGCAGTACTTC CASSIQAGGDYEQYF
NA TRBJ1-2 NA TRBV11-2 TGTGCCAGCAGCTTAAACGGGGGATGGGAATATGGCTACACCTTC CASSLNGGWEYGYTF
NA TRBJ2-7 TRBD2 TRBV29-1 TGCAGCGTAACCGGGACTAGCCTCTACGAGCAGTACTTC CSVTGTSLYEQYF
NA TRBJ2-2 NA TRBV20-1 TGCAGTGCTTTCCAGGGCGGGGAGCTGTTTTTT CSAFQGGELFF
NA TRBJ2-1 TRBD2 TRBV4-3 TGCGCCAGCAGCCAAGCCCCTAGCGGCTACAATGAGCAGTTCTTC CASSQAPSGYNEQFF
few TRBJ1-5 NA TRBV18 TGTGCCAGCTCCCTCGGGCTCAATCAGCCCCAGCATTTT CASSLGLNQPQHF
NA TRBJ2-7 TRBD2 TRBV6-5 TGTGCCAGCAGGGGTATCCGGGAGGGAGAGCAGTACTTC CASRGIREGEQYF
NA TRBJ2-1 TRBD2 TRBV29-1 TGCAGCGTTGTGACTAGCGCTGAGCAGTTCTTC CSVVTSAEQFF
NA TRBJ2-3 TRBD2 TRBV10-2 TGCGCCAGCAGTGAGTCGGGCGGGAGGTTACGTGATACGCAGTATTTT CASSESGGRLRDTQYF
NA TRBJ2-5 TRBD2 TRBV7-9 TGTGCCAGCAGCTACTCAGTCGGGGGGGCTGGAGAGACCCAGTACTTC CASSYSVGGAGETQYF
NA TRBJ2-1 NA TRBV28 TGTGGGAGCGGTAGCTCCTACAATGAGCAGTTCTTC CGSGSSYNEQFF
NA TRBJ1-2 NA TRBV7-2 TGTGCCAGCAGCTTTGGCCGAGCTAACTATGGCTACACCTTC CASSFGRANYGYTF
NA TRBJ1-4 NA TRBV19 TGTGCCAGTAGTAACGGGATGGGAGATGAAAAACTGTTTTTT CASSNGMGDEKLFF
NA TRBJ2-3 TRBD2 TRBV10-2 TGCGCCAGCAGTCAGACTAGCGGGAGGGTCGGAGATACGCAGTATTTT CASSQTSGRVGDTQYF
NA TRBJ2-3 TRBD2 TRBV7-8 TGTGCCAGCGGTGGGGTAGCGGGAGCAGGAGATACGCAGTATTTT CASGGVAGAGDTQYF
NA TRBJ2-7 TRBD1 TRBV15 TGTGCCACCAGCCCTGACAGGGGGCCCTACGAGCAGTACTTC CATSPDRGPYEQYF
few TRBJ2-2 NA TRBV15 TGTGCCACCAGCAGAGTGAACGGTAACACCGGGGAGCTGTTTTTT CATSRVNGNTGELFF
NA TRBJ2-2 NA TRBV5-1 TGCGCCAGCAGCCCCGGACAGCTGAACACCGGGGAGCTGTTTTTT CASSPGQLNTGELFF
NA TRBJ2-1 TRBD2 TRBV5-4 TGTGCCAGCAGCCGGACTAGCGGGAGTATCAATGAGCAGTTCTTC CASSRTSGSINEQFF
few TRBJ2-7 NA TRBV6-1 TGTGCCAGCAGTGGAAATGGGCAGTACTTC CASSGNGQYF
NA TRBJ2-2 NA TRBV6-5 TGTGCCAGCAGTTACGAGCCGTTGAACACCGGGGAGCTGTTTTTT CASSYEPLNTGELFF
few TRBJ2-3 NA TRBV7-9 TGTGCCAGCAGCTTACGGACACCCTCCACAGATACGCAGTATTTT CASSLRTPSTDTQYF
few TRBJ1-6 NA TRBV7-9 TGTGCCAGCAGCCCGTCGGGGAATTCACCCCTCCACTTT CASSPSGNSPLHF
NA TRBJ2-3 TRBD1 TRBV27 TGTGCCAGCGCCCGGGACAGGCTCACAGATACGCAGTATTTT CASARDRLTDTQYF
NA TRBJ2-5 NA TRBV9 TGTGCCAGCAGCGTAGAAGGGGGATCGTACCAAGAGACCCAGTACTTC CASSVEGGSYQETQYF
NA TRBJ1-1 NA TRBV7-9 TGTGCCAGCAGCTACCTACCGGGACCACCCTGGGGTACTGAAGCTTTCTTT CASSYLPGPPWGTEAFF
NA TRBJ2-5 TRBD2 TRBV29-1 TGCAGCGTTGAAGGATTAGCGGGGGATCCTGGGACCCAGTACTTC CSVEGLAGDPGTQYF
NA TRBJ2-3 NA TRBV6-5 TGTGCCAGCAGTTACTCGGGGTCCCTAGATACGCAGTATTTT CASSYSGSLDTQYF
NA TRBJ2-7 NA TRBV7-9 TGTGCCAGCAGGACACTACGGGAGTCCTACGAGCAGTACTTC CASRTLRESYEQYF
NA TRBJ1-3 NA TRBV10-2 TGCGCCAGCAGTGAGATCCCTTTCGGGGCCTCTGGAAACACCATATATTTT CASSEIPFGASGNTIYF
NA TRBJ2-7 NA TRBV18 TGTGCCAGCTCACCGTCGACAGGTCTGACCTACGAGCAGTACTTC CASSPSTGLTYEQYF
few TRBJ1-5 NA TRBV7-3 TGTGCCAGCAGAGAGAAGGGCATCAATCAGCCCCAGCATTTT CASREKGINQPQHF
NA TRBJ2-7 TRBD1 TRBV25-1 TGTGCCAGCAGTGTCCGGGACAGGGGAACCTACGAGCAGTACTTC CASSVRDRGTYEQYF
NA TRBJ1-4 TRBD1 TRBV4-1 TGCGCCAGCAGCCCCAGGGGGGACAGGCAGAATGAAAAACTGTTTTTT CASSPRGDRQNEKLFF